The 28 T cell receptor beta chains listed next were all sequenced from one sample in a study of molecular identifiers for immune sequencing clone quantification (dated by TCRdb to 2016 to 2019). The method behind the library was PCR. TCRdb records NextSeq 500 as the sequencer. Clones were called with MiXCR by TCRdb after fastp trimmed the public reads at Q25, and only in-frame beta chains were retained. Rows merge per CDR3 protein into single entries with the most common DNA and genes. A total of roughly 630,000 distinct CDR3 sequences appear in this sample, 25% of them only once. The ten most abundant clones make up 0.6% to 0.9% of the sample. The sequenced sample consisted of naive CD8+ T cells from blood, with Jurkat cell RNA spiked in. Interpreted using the paper, the cell subset or site label stands for: FACS-sorted CD8+CD4-CCR7+CD45RA+ naive T cells. Receptor source: a human donor in good health. Some libraries in this study had Jurkat cell RNA spiked in.

Remarks on this clonotype: One end of the junction fails to match germline, which may point to a read error. V gene TRBV25-1 combines with J gene TRBJ2-1; TRBD2 is a possible D gene (5 bases). The CDR3 is 14 amino acids. Germline CDR1 and CDR2: MGHDK and SYGVNS. The CDR3 region has the DNA TGTGCCAGCAGTGATCGGGGTCCGTACAATGAGCCGTTCTTC. Its translation: CASSDRGPYNEPFF. Drawing the rest from reference TRBV25-1 and TRBJ2-1, the complete variable domain is EADIYQTPRYLVIGTGKKITLECSQTMGHDKMYWYQQDPGMELHLIHYSYGVNSTEKGDLSSESTVSRIRTEHFPLTLESARPSHTSQYLCASSDRGPYNEPFFGPGTRLTVL.

As concerns this clonotype: This may come from a read error, since a much larger clone is one base off. The chain carries TRBV20-1 and TRBJ2-3, with no clear D. The J call may be incorrect, as the DNA end agrees better with TRBJ1-5. CDR1 is DFQATT and CDR2 is SNEGSKA in the germline V gene (reference sequence). This CDR3 has 12 residues. As DNA, the CDR3 is TGCAGTGCTAGAGTGGGTCGGGATACGCAGCATTTT. Its protein product is CSARVGRDTQHF.

A word on this clonotype: This clone may be a read error of a much larger clone one base away. V usage is TRBV5-1 and J usage is TRBJ2-7, with D perhaps matching TRBD2 (6 bases). The CDR3 is 14 amino acids. The germline gives CDR1 SGHRS, CDR2 YFSETQ. The CDR3 spells CASNLLGEELEQYF. CDR3 DNA: TGCGCCAGCAACTTGCTCGGGGAGGAGCTCGAGCAGTACTTC.

A few counts support this clonotype. The chain couples TRBV12-3 or TRBV12-4 to TRBJ1-3; D uncertain. Trimming left V 2 bases short and J 0 bases short, with 8 bases between. The CDR3 loop spans 15 amino acids. CDR3 in DNA: TGTGCCAGCAGTTTATCGGCTTACTCTGGAAACACCATATATTTT. Encoded protein: CASSLSAYSGNTIYF.

The chain has TRBV6-2 or TRBV6-3 and TRBJ2-1; TRBD2 matches at 12 bases. The CDR3 covers 15 residues. The germline gives CDR1 MNHEY, CDR2 SVGEGT. J gave up 8 bases and V 6 bases, and 8 bases lay outside the gene matches. CDR3 loop: CASRLLAGGMDEQFF. CDR3 bases: TGTGCCAGCAGACTTCTAGCGGGAGGGATGGATGAGCAGTTCTTC.

In its sample, this clonotype was seen a few times. The rearrangement joins TRBV6-1 to TRBJ2-7, with 15 positions matching TRBD2. Germline trimming cut 5 bases from V and 4 bases from J; bases unmatched to any gene: 6. The germline V gene encodes CDR1 MNHNS and CDR2 SASEGT. This CDR3 has 16 amino acids. The CDR3 DNA follows: TGTGCCAGCAGTAGGACTAGCGGGAGGGCCACGTACGAGCAGTACTTC. Translated, it gives CASSRTSGRATYEQYF.

V usage is TRBV6-5 and J usage is TRBJ2-5; TRBD2 matches at 12 bases. In germline, CDR1 is MNHEY, CDR2 SVGAGI. The CDR3 spans 18 residues. J was trimmed by 4 bases and V by 2 bases; bases with no gene match: 11. This chain's CDR3 is CASSYGLAGGGKRETQYF. The CDR3 coding sequence is TGTGCCAGCAGTTACGGCCTAGCGGGAGGGGGTAAACGAGAGACCCAGTACTTC.

A few counts support this clonotype. The chain links TRBV20-1 to TRBJ1-1; D remains ambiguous. CDR3 size: 15 residues. Trimming left V 3 bases short and J 0 bases short, with 14 bases between. CDR1 and CDR2 (germline): DFQATT, SNEGSKA (reference sequence). The CDR3 sequence: CSASYLAAMNTEAFF. Written as DNA, the CDR3 is TGCAGTGCTAGCTACTTGGCAGCAATGAACACTGAAGCTTTCTTT.

This clonotype was counted many times. The CDR3 here is CAWSASQPYEQYF. CDR3 DNA: TGTGCCTGGAGTGCGAGTCAGCCCTACGAGCAGTACTTC. The genes are TRBV30 and TRBJ2-7; no clear D. This CDR3 has 13 residues. CDR1 GTSNPN and CDR2 SVGIG come from the germline V gene (reference sequence). V shed 1 base and J shed 2 bases, with 9 bases lying between them.

This clonotype was picked up a small number of times. The gene calls are TRBV12-5 and TRBJ2-7; possibly TRBD1 for D (6 bases). Germline assignment: CDR1 LGHNT and CDR2 FRNRAP. The length of the CDR3 is 15 residues. V was cut by 7 bases and J by 2 bases, with 18 bases left in between. CDR3 sequence: CASVTAQGSTYEQYF. DNA for the CDR3: TGTGCTAGTGTTACAGCCCAGGGGTCGACCTACGAGCAGTACTTC.

This clonotype was seen at least ten times. The chain couples TRBV5-5 to TRBJ2-3, with D maybe TRBD2 (6 bases). Looked up from germline, CDR1 is SGHKS and CDR2 is YYEKEE (reference sequence). The V end was cut by 0 bases, the J end by 0 bases, with 8 bases between. The CDR3 runs 15 residues. In DNA form, the CDR3 reads TGTGCCAGCAGCTTGGACGGGACTAGCACAGATACGCAGTATTTT. Translating it yields CASSLDGTSTDTQYF.

A note on this clonotype: A much bigger clone sits one base away, suggesting this may be a read error. The chain uses TRBV4-3 and TRBJ2-2; TRBD2 agrees at 15 bases. Germline lookup yields CDR1 LGHNA and CDR2 YSLEER. This CDR3 spans 19 amino acids. The CDR3 DNA reads TGCGCCAGCCGCCAGCGGCCGGGACTAGCGGGAGGATACACCGGGGAGCTGTTTTTT. As protein: CASRQRPGLAGGYTGELFF.

The sample holds many counts of this clonotype. The chain joins TRBV9 to TRBJ2-6; D is ambiguous. There are 15 residues in the CDR3. The V gene lost 0 bases and the J gene lost 1 base, with 5 bases spanning the gap. In germline, CDR1 is SGDLS, CDR2 YYNGEE. The DNA of the CDR3 is TGTGCCAGCAGCGTAGCCGGTTCTGGGGCCAACGTCCTGACTTTC. It codes for CASSVAGSGANVLTF.

About this clonotype itself: A read error is possible here, since a much larger clone lies one base away. The V call is TRBV12-3 or TRBV12-4, the J call TRBJ1-5, with no clear D. The CDR3 contains 14 residues. The CDR3 loop is CASSLDPSNQPPHF. CDR3 nucleotides: TGTGCCAGCAGTTTAGATCCCTCCAATCAGCCCCCGCATTTT.

The CDR3 DNA sequence: TGTGCCAGCAGTTCTGATCGGACGGATCAAGAGACCCAGTACTTC. This gives the protein CASSSDRTDQETQYF. J is TRBJ2-5 and V is TRBV28; D ambiguous. This CDR3 contains 15 residues. Germline assignment: CDR1 MDHEN and CDR2 SYDVKM. The V and J ends lost 4 bases and 2 bases respectively, with 14 bases between them.

This clonotype was seen a few times. The rearrangement links TRBV15 to TRBJ1-5, with D unresolved. The V gene lost 2 bases and the J gene lost 7 bases, with 9 bases spanning the gap. CDR3 length: 13 amino acids. In germline, CDR1 is LNHNV, CDR2 YYDKDF (reference sequence). This CDR3 reads CATSRRAGQPQHF. The CDR3 DNA follows: TGTGCCACCAGCAGAAGGGCCGGGCAGCCCCAGCATTTT.

At least ten counts were recorded for this clonotype. The chain recombines TRBV12-3 or TRBV12-4 with TRBJ2-5; 14 bases agree with TRBD2. The length of the CDR3 is 16 residues. Unmatched junction bases numbered 6, after V lost 4 bases and J lost 5 bases. The DNA of the CDR3 is TGTGCCAGCAGTTCGGAGACTAGCGGGGGGGCGGAGACCCAGTACTTC. Translated, it gives CASSSETSGGAETQYF.

Comments on this clonotype: Here the CDR3 omits its conserved ending phenylalanine or tryptophan, so a read error is the likely source. This sequence joins TRBV7-6 and TRBJ2-7; D not resolved. This CDR3 contains 13 residues. The V gene lost 2 bases and the J gene lost 4 bases, with 9 bases spanning the gap. Per germline, CDR1 SGHVS and CDR2 FNYEAQ. The CDR3 DNA is TGTGCCAGCAGCTTAAAAGAAGGTTACGAGCAGTACTCC. Protein product: CASSLKEGYEQYS.

This clonotype was recorded many times. CDR3 bases: TGCAGTGCTTCTTCGCCGGGACTAGCGGGAGAACAGATGCTCTACGAGCAGTACTTC. It is translated as CSASSPGLAGEQMLYEQYF. The V gene is TRBV20-1, the J gene TRBJ2-7; TRBD2 matches at 14 bases. V shed 5 bases, J shed 3 bases, and the junction held 18 bases outside the gene matches. In germline, CDR1 is DFQATT, CDR2 SNEGSKA (reference sequence). This CDR3 region has 19 residues.

This chain links TRBV27 with TRBJ2-7, with D perhaps matching TRBD1 (6 bases). Germline V gene lookup returns CDR1 MNHEY and CDR2 SMNVEV (reference sequence). There are 13 residues in the CDR3. The V end was cut by 8 bases, the J end by 4 bases, with 15 bases between. The DNA of the CDR3 is TGTGCCAGCGGGGGCGGTCCCGGGTACGAGCAGTACTTC. It encodes CASGGGPGYEQYF.

About this clonotype itself: The junction departs from germline at one end; a sequencing error may be responsible. The chain links TRBV27 to TRBJ2-7; D call uncertain. This CDR3 is 12 amino acids long. Germline CDR1 is MNHEY and CDR2 is SMNVEV (reference sequence). CDR3 amino acids: CASSSYRYAQYF. Here the CDR3 DNA reads TGTGCCAGCAGCTCATACCGCTACGCGCAGTACTTC.

V gene TRBV27 combines with J gene TRBJ2-7, with D tentatively TRBD1 (5 bases). This CDR3 has 14 amino acids. Per germline, CDR1 MNHEY and CDR2 SMNVEV (reference sequence). The V end lost 7 bases, the J end lost 2 bases, and 15 bases lay between the germline ends. The CDR3 region is CASIQGAGPYEQYF. The CDR3, as DNA: TGTGCCAGCATCCAGGGCGCCGGACCCTACGAGCAGTACTTC.

The rearrangement links TRBV19 to TRBJ2-5; D is undetermined. CDR3 length equals 14 residues. The V gene lost 0 bases and the J gene lost 4 bases, with 9 bases spanning the gap. Germline lookup yields CDR1 LNHDA and CDR2 SQIVND (reference sequence). This CDR3 reads CASSIDPIGETQYF. CDR3 sequence (DNA): TGTGCCAGTAGTATAGACCCTATAGGAGAGACCCAGTACTTC. The whole variable domain, remainder taken from reference TRBV19 and TRBJ2-5, is DGGITQSPKYLFRKEGQNVTLSCEQNLNHDAMYWYRQDPGQGLRLIYYSQIVNDFQKGDIAEGYSVSREKKESFPLTVTSAQKNPTAFYLCASSIDPIGETQYFGPGTRLLVL.

At least ten counts were recorded for this clonotype. This chain connects TRBV4-1 to TRBJ2-5; D not certain. V lost 0 bases to trimming and J lost 3 bases, with 11 bases between them. The CDR3 spans 15 residues. CDR1 MGHRA and CDR2 YSYEKL come from the germline V gene. CDR3: CASSQDRYSKETQYF. DNA of the CDR3: TGCGCCAGCAGCCAAGATCGGTACAGCAAAGAGACCCAGTACTTC.

This clonotype has only a few counts. V is TRBV4-3 and J is TRBJ2-3; the D is unclear. Germline-derived CDR1 and CDR2 are LGHNA and YSLEER. The CDR3 length is 17 residues. V lost 0 bases and J lost 0, with 13 bases in between. CDR3 region: CASSQDQGLVSTDTQYF. In nucleotides, the CDR3 is TGCGCCAGCAGCCAAGATCAAGGGCTAGTTAGCACAGATACGCAGTATTTT.

This sequence joins TRBV5-5 and TRBJ2-2; 7 nucleotides match TRBD1. The germline V gene encodes CDR1 SGHKS and CDR2 YYEKEE (reference sequence). CDR3 length: 17 residues. J gave up 1 base and V 4 bases, and 10 bases lay outside the gene matches. The CDR3 protein is CASSPFFGTENTGELFF. In DNA form, the CDR3 reads TGTGCCAGCAGCCCTTTCTTCGGGACAGAGAACACCGGGGAGCTGTTTTTT. The variable domain in full, with the rest retrieved from reference TRBV5-5 and TRBJ2-2, is DAGVTQSPTHLIKTRGQQVTLRCSPISGHKSVSWYQQVLGQGPQFIFQYYEKEERGRGNFPDRFSARQFPNYSSELNVNALLLGDSALYLCASSPFFGTENTGELFFGEGSRLTVL.

This clonotype was found many times. The J gene is TRBJ2-3, the V gene TRBV6-6, with 10 nucleotides matching TRBD1. CDR3 length: 15 amino acids. CDR1 is MNHNY, CDR2 SVGAGI, per germline (reference sequence). J lost 1 base, V lost 2 bases, and 0 bases had no gene match. CDR3 sequence: CASSYGQGGTDTQYF. Written as DNA, the CDR3 is TGTGCCAGCAGTTACGGACAGGGGGGCACAGATACGCAGTATTTT.

This clonotype was found many times. This chain connects TRBV30 to TRBJ1-1; D not resolved. The germline V and J ends were trimmed by 4 bases and 0 bases, with 9 bases remaining between them. The CDR3 contains 13 residues. Per the germline V gene, CDR1 is GTSNPN and CDR2 is SVGIG (reference sequence). In DNA, the CDR3 is TGTGCCTGGACCCCATTCATGAACACTGAAGCTTTCTTT. It specifies CAWTPFMNTEAFF.